This T cell receptor beta chain was profiled in a study of blood T cell repertoires in COVID-19. Clones were read by immunoSEQ multiplex PCR, and TCRdb kept only the in-frame ones, dropping some. This table holds hundreds of thousands of clones, approximately 91% found once. Germline CDR1 and CDR2: SGHRS and YFSETQ. This CDR3 region has 14 residues. Trimming removed 4 bases from V and 4 bases from J; junction bases left unmatched: 5. The receptor was isolated from a woman aged 55-69 years who had recovered from COVID-19. The sample consisted of PBMCs or T cells enriched from blood (not recorded which). V usage is TRBV5-1 and J usage is TRBJ1-2, with 9 bases that match TRBD1. The CDR3 protein is CASSEGQGSYGYTF. In DNA form, the CDR3 reads TGCGCCAGCAGCGAGGGACAGGGAAGCTATGGCTACACCTTC. Based on the CDR3 plus reference TRBV5-1 and TRBJ1-2, the full variable domain is KAGVTQTPRYLIKTRGQQVTLSCSPISGHRSVSWYQQTPGQGLQFLFEYFSETQRNKGNFPGRFSGRQFSNSRSEMNVSTLELGDSALYLCASSEGQGSYGYTFGSGTRLTVV.